This TCR beta chain was sequenced during a study of early T cells in non-severe SARS-CoV-2 infection. The wider study: From unsorted whole blood, bulk RNA was sequenced, and the chains remained unpaired.

Molecules of cDNA were individually given unique molecular identifiers that were attached to them. TCRdb redid the calling of the 5' RACE reads with MiXCR, one entry per CDR3 protein. The table has about 55,000 distinct CDR3 sequences, roughly 8.2% seen once; the top ten hold approximately 4.4%. Overall study results and limits: VDJdb-based annotation leaned toward anti-spike CD8 responses and missed private and CD4 specificities.

This clonotype appeared many times. Its target is unknown. The clonotype originates from an adult who was a healthcare worker with PCR-confirmed SARS-CoV-2 infection or an uninfected control (not recorded which). Sequencing input: whole blood.

The CDR3 nucleotides are TGCAGTGCTAGAGATCGGAGACTAGCCAGCACAGATACGCAGTATTTT. Protein sequence: CSARDRRLASTDTQYF. The V call is TRBV20-1, the J call TRBJ2-3; 7 bases are a match to TRBD2. With 0 bases clipped from V and 0 bases from J, the junction kept 6 bases outside the gene matches. This CDR3 spans 16 amino acids. CDR1 DFQATT and CDR2 SNEGSKA come from the germline V gene (reference sequence).